This entry lists 5 T cell receptor beta chains sequenced from one sample in a study of blood T cell repertoires in COVID-19. Method: immunoSEQ multiplex PCR; TCRdb's copy keeps in-frame clones and lacks some. The sample carries about 220,000 clones, 75% to 90% recorded once. The sequenced sample consisted of peripheral blood. These receptors were collected from a woman aged 65 to 85 with COVID-19, enrolled during active disease.

This clone showed up just a few times. The chain recombines TRBV6-2 or TRBV6-3 with TRBJ1-1; 7 positions agree with TRBD1. The CDR3 is 14 residues long. V was clipped by 2 bases and J by 1 base; unmatched bases: 1. Germline V gene lookup returns CDR1 MNHEY and CDR2 SVGEGT. This CDR3 reads CASSYRTGNTEAFF. As DNA, the CDR3 is TGTGCCAGCAGTTACAGGACAGGGAACACTGAAGCTTTCTTT.

The DNA for the CDR3 is TGCGCCAGCAGCTTGGTTGACAGGGGAGTAGAGACCCAGTACTTC. Translating gives CASSLVDRGVETQYF. The chain employs TRBV5-1 and TRBJ2-5; 8 bases map to TRBD1. V shed 0 bases and J 4 bases; nucleotides not matched to a gene: 5. Germline CDR1 reads SGHRS; CDR2 reads YFSETQ. The CDR3 extends over 15 amino acids. The whole variable domain, filled in from reference TRBV5-1 and TRBJ2-5, reads KAGVTQTPRYLIKTRGQQVTLSCSPISGHRSVSWYQQTPGQGLQFLFEYFSETQRNKGNFPGRFSGRQFSNSRSEMNVSTLELGDSALYLCASSLVDRGVETQYFGPGTRLLVL.

The chain has TRBV30 and TRBJ1-1, with D unresolved. The length of the CDR3 is 13 residues. Trimming removed 4 bases from V and 0 bases from J, with 9 bases in between. Germline assignment: CDR1 GTSNPN and CDR2 SVGIG (reference sequence). CDR3 bases: TGTGCCTGGACCGTTGGCATGAACACTGAAGCTTTCTTT. Translation gives CAWTVGMNTEAFF. Full variable domain (remainder filled in from reference TRBV30 and TRBJ1-1): SQTIHQWPATLVQPVGSPLSLECTVEGTSNPNLYWYRQAAGRGLQLLFYSVGIGQISSEVPQNLSASRPQDRQFILSSKKLLLSDSGFYLCAWTVGMNTEAFFGQGTRLTVV.

This rearrangement joins TRBV30 to TRBJ2-2; 10 nucleotides agree with TRBD2. This CDR3 region has 16 residues. V lost 3 bases, J lost 4 bases, and 8 bases stayed unmatched. The germline V gene has CDR1 GTSNPN and CDR2 SVGIG (reference sequence). CDR3 sequence reads: CAWSPLAGRVTGELFF. In DNA form, the CDR3 reads TGTGCCTGGAGCCCACTAGCGGGAAGGGTCACCGGGGAGCTGTTTTTT.

The rearrangement joins TRBV4-2 to TRBJ2-4; maybe TRBD1 (5 bases). The germline V gene encodes CDR1 LGHNA and CDR2 YNFKEQ. The CDR3 has 12 residues. Trimming removed 4 bases from V and 8 bases from J, with 9 bases in between. The CDR3 nucleotides read TGTGCCAGCAGCCTCAGGGCGGACATTCAGTACTTC. This gives the protein CASSLRADIQYF.